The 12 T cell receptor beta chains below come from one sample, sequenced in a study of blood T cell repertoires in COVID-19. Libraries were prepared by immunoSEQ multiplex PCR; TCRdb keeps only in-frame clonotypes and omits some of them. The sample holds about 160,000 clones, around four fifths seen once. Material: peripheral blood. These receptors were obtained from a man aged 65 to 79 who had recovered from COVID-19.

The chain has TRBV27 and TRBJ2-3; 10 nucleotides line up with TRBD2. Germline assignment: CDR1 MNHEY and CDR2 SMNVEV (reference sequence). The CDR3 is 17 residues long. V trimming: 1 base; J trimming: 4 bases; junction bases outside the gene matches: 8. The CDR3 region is CASSLYTSGIPADTQYF. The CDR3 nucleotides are TGTGCCAGCAGTTTATATACTAGCGGGATCCCCGCAGATACGCAGTATTTT.

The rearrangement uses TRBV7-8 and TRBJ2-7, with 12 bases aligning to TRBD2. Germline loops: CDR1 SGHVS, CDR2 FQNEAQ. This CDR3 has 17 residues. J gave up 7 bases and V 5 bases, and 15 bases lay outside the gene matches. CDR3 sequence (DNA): TGTGCCAGCAGCCCCCTGGTCACTAGCGGGAGGACTGGGGAGCAGTACTTC. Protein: CASSPLVTSGRTGEQYF.

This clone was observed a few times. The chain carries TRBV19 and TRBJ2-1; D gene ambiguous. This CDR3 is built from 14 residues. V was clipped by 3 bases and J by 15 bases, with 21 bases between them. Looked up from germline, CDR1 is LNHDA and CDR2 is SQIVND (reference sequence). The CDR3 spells CASSMLAKESERFF. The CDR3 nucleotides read TGTGCCAGTAGTATGTTAGCTAAGGAGTCAGAACGGTTCTTC.

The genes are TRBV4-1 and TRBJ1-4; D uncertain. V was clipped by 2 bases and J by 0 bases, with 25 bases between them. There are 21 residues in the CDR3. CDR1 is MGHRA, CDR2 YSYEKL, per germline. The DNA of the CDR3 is TGCGCCAGCAGCCAACAGAACGACGGGAAGTTTACGCATGCAACTAATGAAAAACTGTTTTTT. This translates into CASSQQNDGKFTHATNEKLFF.

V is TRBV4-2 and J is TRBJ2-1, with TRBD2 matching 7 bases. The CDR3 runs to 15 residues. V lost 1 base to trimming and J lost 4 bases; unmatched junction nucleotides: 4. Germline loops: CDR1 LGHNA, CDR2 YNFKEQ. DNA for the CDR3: TGTGCCAGCAGCCAAGGCGGGAGCACATACAATGAGCAGTTCTTC. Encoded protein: CASSQGGSTYNEQFF.

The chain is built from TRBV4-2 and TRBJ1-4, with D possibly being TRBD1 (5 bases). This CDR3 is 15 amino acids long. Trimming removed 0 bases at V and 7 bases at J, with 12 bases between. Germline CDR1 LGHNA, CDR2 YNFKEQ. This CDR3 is CASSQEPQGIEKLFF. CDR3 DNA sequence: TGTGCCAGCAGCCAAGAGCCCCAGGGAATTGAAAAACTGTTTTTT.

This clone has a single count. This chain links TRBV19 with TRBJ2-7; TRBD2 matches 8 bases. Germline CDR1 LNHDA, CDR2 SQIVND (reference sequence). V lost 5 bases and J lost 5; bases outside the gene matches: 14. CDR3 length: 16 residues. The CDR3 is CASSRRGAGEGNEQYF. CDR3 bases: TGTGCCAGTAGTCGGCGGGGGGCAGGGGAAGGGAACGAGCAGTACTTC.

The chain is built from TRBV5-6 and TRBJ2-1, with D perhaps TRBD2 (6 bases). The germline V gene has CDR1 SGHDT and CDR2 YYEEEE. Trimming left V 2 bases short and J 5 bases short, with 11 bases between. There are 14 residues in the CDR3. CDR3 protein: CASSLPGEDNEQFF. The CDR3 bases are TGTGCCAGCAGCTTACCGGGAGAGGACAATGAGCAGTTCTTC.

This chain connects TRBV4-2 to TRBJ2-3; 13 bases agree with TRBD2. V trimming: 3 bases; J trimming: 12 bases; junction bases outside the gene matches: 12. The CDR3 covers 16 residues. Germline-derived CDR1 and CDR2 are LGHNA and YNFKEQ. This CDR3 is CASSQLPGTSGMSQYF. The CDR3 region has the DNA TGTGCCAGCAGCCAGTTACCCGGGACTAGCGGGATGAGTCAGTATTTT.

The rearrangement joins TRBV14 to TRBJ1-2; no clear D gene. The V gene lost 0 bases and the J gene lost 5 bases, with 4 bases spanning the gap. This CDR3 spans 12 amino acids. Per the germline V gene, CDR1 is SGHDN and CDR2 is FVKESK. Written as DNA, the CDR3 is TGTGCCAGCAGCCAAGAAACATATGGCTACACCTTC. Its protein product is CASSQETYGYTF. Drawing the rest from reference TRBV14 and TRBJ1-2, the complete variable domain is EAGVTQFPSHSVIEKGQTVTLRCDPISGHDNLYWYRRVMGKEIKFLLHFVKESKQDESGMPNNRFLAERTGGTYSTLKVQPAELEDSGVYFCASSQETYGYTFGSGTRLTVV.

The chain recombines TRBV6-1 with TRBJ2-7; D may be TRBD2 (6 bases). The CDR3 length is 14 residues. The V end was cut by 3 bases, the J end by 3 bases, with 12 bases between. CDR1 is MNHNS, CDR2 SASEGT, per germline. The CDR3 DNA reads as TGTGCCAGCAGTGAGGACCCGCGGGGCTACGAGCAGTACTTC. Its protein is CASSEDPRGYEQYF.

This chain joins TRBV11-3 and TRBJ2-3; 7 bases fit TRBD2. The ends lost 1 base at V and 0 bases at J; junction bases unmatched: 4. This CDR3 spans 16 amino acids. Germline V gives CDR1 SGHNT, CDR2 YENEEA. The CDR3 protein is CASSLASGSSTDTQYF. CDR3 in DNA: TGTGCCAGCAGCTTAGCTAGCGGAAGTAGCACAGATACGCAGTATTTT.